Following are 29 T cell receptor beta chains from one sample sequenced in a study of vaccination effects on CD4 cells after COVID-19. These receptors have no known antigen. Libraries were prepared by immunoSEQ multiplex PCR; TCRdb keeps only in-frame clonotypes and omits some of them. The sample has 30,000 to 45,000 clones, roughly 70% seen once. Expansion with viral peptide pools was applied to antigen-specific CD4+ T cells by the ViraFEST assay prior to sequencing. Isolating CD4+ T cells followed roughly ten days of culture. Nucleocapsid antibody tests were negative, and the vaccine recipients had no prior SARS-CoV-2 infection. The starting material was CD4+ T cells from PBMCs cultured with SARS-CoV-2 spike peptides, obtained before COVID-19 vaccination. The receptor set was obtained from a human donor who received a COVID-19 vaccine.

This rearrangement joins TRBV10-3 to TRBJ1-2, with 8 bases lining up with TRBD1. This CDR3 is 14 amino acids long. The J segment lost 6 bases and the V segment lost 0 bases, leaving 3 bases of the junction unmatched. Germline-derived CDR1 and CDR2 are ENHRY and SYGVKD. CDR3 loop: CAISESTGADGYTF. Here the CDR3 DNA reads TGTGCCATCAGTGAGTCGACAGGGGCGGATGGCTACACCTTC.

This clone has more than one count but fewer than ten. The gene calls are TRBV18 and TRBJ1-1; 8 bases fit TRBD1. The CDR3 is made up of 14 amino acids. V was pared by 5 bases and J by 1 base, with 3 bases of the junction left unmatched. Germline V gene data show CDR1 as KGHSH and CDR2 as LQKENI. CDR3 loop: CASSFGTGNTEAFF. CDR3 coding DNA: TGTGCCAGCTCATTTGGGACAGGGAACACTGAAGCTTTCTTT.

This clone was seen only once. The rearrangement uses TRBV7-3 and TRBJ2-3, with 7 bases lining up with TRBD2. CDR3 length: 16 amino acids. CDR1 SGHTA and CDR2 FQGTGA come from the germline V gene. V lost 2 bases and J lost 2; bases outside the gene matches: 7. The CDR3 DNA sequence: TGTGCCAGCAGCTTAGGGCGGGGGACCCCCACAGATACGCAGTATTTT. Its translation: CASSLGRGTPTDTQYF.

The chain joins TRBV3-1 (or the pseudogene TRBV3-2) to TRBJ1-6; D gene unclear. This CDR3 spans 15 amino acids. Germline loops: CDR1 LGHDT, CDR2 YNNKEL (reference sequence). V lost 0 bases and J lost 10, with 13 bases in between. CDR3 sequence reads: CASSQEAQRTSPLHF. CDR3 DNA: TGTGCCAGCAGCCAAGAAGCACAGAGAACATCACCCCTCCACTTT.

This clone has a handful of counts. The chain combines TRBV6-6 with TRBJ2-7; TRBD2 matches at 8 bases. The CDR3 has 13 residues. Germline V gene sequence: CDR1 MNHNY, CDR2 SVGAGI (reference sequence). V lost 11 bases, J lost 2 bases, and 8 bases stayed unmatched. In DNA form, the CDR3 reads TGTGCCCACGGGGGGGGATTAGCCTACGAGCAGTACTTC. This sequence encodes CAHGGGLAYEQYF.

This clone turned up a few times. The chain carries TRBV5-1 and TRBJ2-1, with D tentatively TRBD2 (6 bases). CDR1 is SGHRS and CDR2 is YFSETQ in the germline V gene. CDR3 length: 14 amino acids. Trimming pared 4 bases from V and 9 bases from J, leaving 17 bases between. The CDR3 nucleotides read TGCGCCAGCAGCCTTGACCTACTAGCTCGTGAGCAGTTCTTC. Residues: CASSLDLLAREQFF.

V and J are TRBV6-4 and TRBJ1-6, with D perhaps TRBD1 (5 bases). Trimming took 6 bases from V and 5 from J, leaving 14 bases between them. Germline V gene data show CDR1 as MRHNA and CDR2 as SNTAGT. The CDR3 totals 15 residues. CDR3: CASRGEAANNSPLHF. The CDR3 coding sequence is TGTGCCAGCAGGGGGGAGGCAGCCAATAATTCACCCCTCCACTTT.

The chain has TRBV5-1 and TRBJ1-1; D uncertain. The CDR3 contains 13 residues. Germline V gives CDR1 SGHRS, CDR2 YFSETQ. V lost 3 bases and J 4 bases, leaving 10 bases between the germline ends. This CDR3 reads CASSSRVGTEAFF. DNA of the CDR3: TGCGCCAGCAGCTCTAGGGTTGGCACTGAAGCTTTCTTT.

The rearrangement uses TRBV2 and TRBJ2-5; no clear D. The CDR3 covers 13 residues. Germline V gives CDR1 SNHLY, CDR2 FYNNEI. Trimming pared 7 bases from V and 3 bases from J, leaving 12 bases between. The CDR3 reads CASNTREKETQYF. CDR3 in DNA: TGTGCCAGCAACACAAGGGAAAAAGAGACCCAGTACTTC.

The chain combines TRBV21-1 with TRBJ2-2. TRBV21-1 is termed a pseudogene. CDR3 length: 13 amino acids. In DNA, the CDR3 is TGTGCCCCCAGGAAGGTTCTAGCCGGGGAGCTGTTTTTT. Protein sequence: CAPRKVLAGELFF.

The CDR3 reads CASSYSREQFF. The CDR3 DNA reads TGTGCCAGCAGTTACTCCCGAGAGCAGTTCTTC. The chain recombines TRBV6-5 with TRBJ2-1, with no clear D. Trimming removed 0 bases from V and 10 bases from J, with 4 bases in between. This CDR3 has 11 amino acids. The germline gives CDR1 MNHEY, CDR2 SVGAGI.

The J gene is TRBJ2-3, the V gene TRBV25-1; 9 nucleotides line up with TRBD2. The V gene end was trimmed by 4 bases and the J gene end by 0 bases; junction bases not matched to a gene: 8. The CDR3 length is 17 residues. Per germline, CDR1 MGHDK and CDR2 SYGVNS. The CDR3 sequence: CASSVTSGFPSTDTQYF. As DNA, the CDR3 is TGTGCCAGCAGTGTTACTAGCGGGTTTCCTAGCACAGATACGCAGTATTTT.

The J gene is TRBJ2-7, the V gene TRBV2, with TRBD2 matching over 15 bases. With 6 bases clipped from V and 4 bases from J, the junction kept 13 bases outside the gene matches. Germline V gives CDR1 SNHLY, CDR2 FYNNEI. The CDR3 is 18 residues long. CDR3 bases: TGTGCCAGCAGAGATCCCGGGACTAGCGGGAGGACTTGGTACGAGCAGTACTTC. Its translation is CASRDPGTSGRTWYEQYF.

This clone occurred a few times. The chain is built from TRBV29-1 and TRBJ2-1; perhaps TRBD2 as D (5 bases). Trimming removed 4 bases at V and 0 bases at J, with 7 bases between. The CDR3 runs 13 residues. CDR1 and CDR2 (germline): SQVTM, ANQGSEA. CDR3 coding DNA: TGCAGCGTTGTACTAGTCTCCTACAATGAGCAGTTCTTC. This sequence encodes CSVVLVSYNEQFF.

The chain is built from TRBV6-2 or TRBV6-3 and TRBJ1-5; D unresolved. The germline gives CDR1 MNHEY, CDR2 SVGEGT. CDR3 length: 13 residues. V dropped 6 bases and J dropped 7 bases, with 13 bases sitting between them. The CDR3 nucleotides are TGTGCCAGCAGCCCGGACTTTCTCCAGCCCCAGCATTTT. It encodes CASSPDFLQPQHF.

This chain uses TRBV5-1 with TRBJ1-1; tentative D call: TRBD1 (5 bases). In germline, CDR1 is SGHRS, CDR2 YFSETQ. The CDR3 extends over 12 amino acids. V was trimmed by 0 bases and J by 11 bases, leaving 11 bases between them. CDR3: CASSLVGVGAFF. CDR3 in DNA: TGCGCCAGCAGCTTGGTAGGGGTCGGGGCTTTCTTT.

This sequence joins TRBV4-1 and TRBJ2-5; 9 bases align to TRBD1. CDR1 is MGHRA and CDR2 is YSYEKL in the germline V gene. This CDR3 is built from 15 residues. The junction had 6 bases not matched to a gene; V was cut back by 2 bases and J by 5 bases. Written as DNA, the CDR3 is TGCGCCAGCAGCCAACCGGGACAGGGTTTGGAGACCCAGTACTTC. It translates to CASSQPGQGLETQYF.

The V gene is TRBV19, the J gene TRBJ2-3; the D gene is possibly TRBD1 (6 bases). V was pared by 4 bases and J by 6 bases, with 14 bases between. This CDR3 comprises 14 residues. CDR1 is LNHDA and CDR2 is SQIVND in the germline V gene (reference sequence). CDR3 in amino acids: CASSRETGGDTQYF. DNA for the CDR3: TGTGCCAGTAGTAGAGAGACAGGTGGGGATACGCAGTATTTT.

This chain uses TRBV28 with TRBJ2-7, with D hard to call. The V end was cut by 3 bases, the J end by 1 base, with 4 bases between. The germline CDR1 and CDR2 sequences are MDHEN and SYDVKM. The CDR3 spans 12 residues. The CDR3 DNA is TGTGCCAGCAGTTTTATATCCTACGAGCAGTACTTC. This gives the protein CASSFISYEQYF.

The CDR3 DNA reads TGTGCCATCAGTGAGTTCTCGGGCAGAAGGAACCCATATGGCTACACCTTC. This gives the protein CAISEFSGRRNPYGYTF. This chain links TRBV10-3 with TRBJ1-2; D not certain. The CDR3 spans 17 residues. The V gene's germline CDR1 is ENHRY and CDR2 SYGVKD. With 1 base removed from V and 5 bases from J, the gap between germline ends came to 20 bases.

The chain employs TRBV3-1 (or the pseudogene TRBV3-2) and TRBJ2-3; D might be TRBD1 (5 bases). This CDR3 is 17 amino acids long. Looked up from germline, CDR1 is LGHDT and CDR2 is YNNKEL (reference sequence). With 2 bases removed from V and 3 bases from J, the gap between germline ends came to 18 bases. The CDR3 DNA sequence: TGTGCCAGCAGCCAAAGCCCCAGGGCTCGTGGGACAGATACGCAGTATTTT. This codes for CASSQSPRARGTDTQYF.

In the case of this clone: The same CDR3 is also encoded by other DNA sequences in this sample. V is TRBV7-8 and J is TRBJ1-5, with D possibly being TRBD1 (5 bases). Deletions cut 1 base from V and 5 bases from J, with 6 bases between. This CDR3 region has 13 residues. Per germline, CDR1 SGHVS and CDR2 FQNEAQ. CDR3 nucleotides: TGTGCCAGCAGCTTAGTGGGGGATCAGCCCCAGCATTTT. This gives the protein CASSLVGDQPQHF. The full variable domain, its missing parts supplied by reference TRBV7-8 and TRBJ1-5, is GAGVSQSPRYKVAKRGQDVALRCDPISGHVSLFWYQQALGQGPEFLTYFQNEAQLDKSGLPSDRFFAERPEGSVSTLKIQRTQQEDSAVYLCASSLVGDQPQHFGDGTRLSIL.

The chain couples TRBV5-5 to TRBJ1-2; D is uncertain. The CDR3 extends over 14 amino acids. Germline V lookup: CDR1 SGHKS, CDR2 YYEKEE (reference sequence). Deletions cut 3 bases from V and 8 bases from J, with 17 bases between. The CDR3 nucleotides read TGTGCCAGCAGCTACAATCGGGAAGTGGGGGGCTACACCTTC. This sequence encodes CASSYNREVGGYTF.

In its sample, this clone was seen a few times. V usage is TRBV5-4 and J usage is TRBJ2-1, with 11 bases identical to TRBD1. J lost 5 bases, V lost 4 bases, and 5 bases had no gene match. Germline loops: CDR1 SGHNT, CDR2 YYREEE (reference sequence). This CDR3 comprises 15 residues. As DNA, the CDR3 is TGTGCCAGCAGCCCCGGGACAGGGGGTCACAATGAGCAGTTCTTC. Translating it yields CASSPGTGGHNEQFF.

By sample share, this clone is medium-sized (0.01 to 0.1%). The genes are TRBV18 and TRBJ1-1; no reliable D call. V was pared by 5 bases and J by 11 bases, with 15 bases between. The V gene's germline CDR1 is KGHSH and CDR2 LQKENI. The CDR3 is 12 residues long. Here the CDR3 DNA reads TGTGCCAGCTCAACGGAACGAGTCTCGGCTTTCTTT. This sequence encodes CASSTERVSAFF.

The chain links TRBV5-4 to TRBJ2-5, with D possibly matching TRBD2 (6 bases). This CDR3 region has 14 residues. CDR1 is SGHNT and CDR2 is YYREEE in the germline V gene (reference sequence). Trimming shortened V by 0 bases and J by 2 bases, and 8 bases separated the two germline ends. The CDR3 DNA reads TGTGCCAGCAGCTTGGCGCTAGCGCAAGAGACCCAGTACTTC. Translating it yields CASSLALAQETQYF.

The chain combines TRBV9 with TRBJ2-1; 7 bases line up with TRBD1. CDR3 length equals 15 residues. The germline gives CDR1 SGDLS, CDR2 YYNGEE. With V trimmed by 0 bases and J by 9 bases, 9 bases remained unmatched. CDR3 coding DNA: TGTGCCAGCAGCGTAGGAGGTGACAGGGTCAGTGAGCAGTTCTTC. It specifies CASSVGGDRVSEQFF.

This clone was detected a few times. The chain joins TRBV19 to TRBJ2-3, with D uncertain. CDR1 is LNHDA and CDR2 is SQIVND in the germline V gene (reference sequence). This CDR3 region has 15 residues. V lost 5 bases and J 0 bases, leaving 12 bases between the germline ends. In DNA form, the CDR3 reads TGTGCCAGTAGTTCCCTTCTCGATAGCACAGATACGCAGTATTTT. Translating gives CASSSLLDSTDTQYF.

The table lists this clone with a count of one. The rearrangement uses TRBV5-1 and TRBJ1-3, with D perhaps matching TRBD1 (5 bases). Trimming stripped 5 bases from V and 3 bases from J, with 12 bases between. Germline lookup yields CDR1 SGHRS and CDR2 YFSETQ. The length of the CDR3 is 14 residues. The CDR3 DNA is TGCGCCAGCAGGATGGGACCCGGTGGAAACACCATATATTTT. Translation gives CASRMGPGGNTIYF.